This T cell receptor (beta chain) is from a study of T cells in severe cutaneous drug reactions. The germline V gene has CDR1 MGHRA and CDR2 YSYEKL. The CDR3 loop spans 15 amino acids. Libraries were made by iRepertoire multiplex PCR with TCR subtype-specific primers for bulk and single-cell sequencing. Bulk TCR beta libraries came from multiplex PCR with V, D, J primers. TCRdb reprocessed the multiplex PCR reads and stores each CDR3 protein as one record, lacking DNA. Reported are more than 6,500 distinct CDR3 sequences; the ten largest clones contain around 30%. Study-wide results and caveats: Tolerant-control and healthy-donor PBMC lacked or rarely had the public CDR3 found in blisters.

The donors had carbamazepine-induced Stevens-Johnson syndrome or toxic epidermal necrolysis. Regarding this clonotype: Its target is not known.

The J gene is TRBJ1-5, the V gene TRBV4-1. The clonotype comes from a human donor with toxic epidermal necrolysis, a severe cutaneous drug reaction. Material for sequencing was cells from a skin blister. CDR3 loop: CASSQVIYSNQPQHF.